A selection of T cell receptor beta chains follows, all from one sample in a study of cytotoxic CD8 clonotypes in ibrutinib-treated CLL. The data were produced by immunoSEQ multiplex PCR, yet TCRdb's version contains in-frame clones alone and is incomplete. Of 250,000 to 350,000 clones in the sample, roughly four fifths were seen once. Sequencing used PBMCs, obtained at disease progression, from a patient treated with ibrutinib. Receptors were obtained from a human donor with chronic lymphocytic leukemia. Both conserved end residues are part of each CDR3. Fields, in order: D gene, J gene, V gene, clone size, CDR3 protein, CDR3 DNA. The D gene is left open where the match is weak. Only part of the rows carry a size: once, few, many, or a class if the clone is expanded.

TRBD1,TRBJ1-2,TRBV5-6,few,CASSLQGSNYGYTF,TGTGCCAGCAGCCTACAGGGGTCTAACTATGGCTACACCTTC
TRBD2,TRBJ2-1,TRBV19,-,CASSPGGLAGVGEQFF,TGTGCCAGTAGTCCAGGGGGACTAGCGGGAGTAGGTGAGCAGTTCTTC
-,TRBJ2-7,TRBV6-5,few,CASSPSSYEQYF,TGTGCCAGCAGCCCTAGCTCCTACGAGCAGTACTTC
-,TRBJ2-5,TRBV6-5,-,CASSRTQETQYF,TGTGCCAGCAGCCGAACCCAAGAGACCCAGTACTTC
TRBD2,TRBJ2-1,TRBV29-1,-,CSVAKTSGKVSEQFF,TGCAGCGTTGCCAAGACTAGCGGGAAAGTGAGTGAGCAGTTCTTC
-,TRBJ1-2,TRBV5-1,once,CASSFRGEDGYTF,TGCGCCAGCAGCTTTAGGGGAGAAGATGGCTACACCTTC
-,TRBJ1-1,TRBV6-1,few,CASSRGRTEAFF,TGTGCCAGCAGCCGCGGAAGGACTGAAGCTTTCTTT
-,TRBJ2-6,TRBV14,-,CASSLFRSGANVLTF,TGTGCCAGCAGCCTCTTCCGCTCTGGGGCCAACGTCCTGACTTTC
-,TRBJ2-1,TRBV5-1,-,CASSPLGNYNEQFF,TGCGCCAGCAGCCCCTTGGGCAACTACAATGAGCAGTTCTTC
-,TRBJ2-6,TRBV29-1,-,CSVEGAGANVLTF,TGCAGCGTTGAAGGGGCAGGGGCCAACGTCCTGACTTTC
TRBD1,TRBJ2-7,TRBV10-1,-,CASSTGTGKQYF,TGCGCCAGCAGTACCGGGACAGGGAAGCAGTACTTC
-,TRBJ1-5,TRBV28,-,CASSLYRVNQPQHF,TGTGCCAGCAGTTTGTACAGGGTCAATCAGCCCCAGCATTTT
-,TRBJ2-6,TRBV18,-,CASSDKGAGANVLTF,TGTGCCAGCTCGGACAAAGGTGCTGGGGCCAACGTCCTGACTTTC
-,TRBJ1-2,TRBV5-1,-,CASSLPGDYYGYTF,TGCGCCAGTTCCCTTCCCGGGGACTACTATGGCTACACCTTC
-,TRBJ2-7,TRBV5-6,-,CASRHRDPHEQYF,TGTGCCAGCAGACACAGGGATCCTCACGAGCAGTACTTC
TRBD2,TRBJ2-1,TRBV9,-,CASSVTGGHISYNEQFF,TGTGCCAGCAGCGTAACGGGAGGGCATATATCCTACAATGAGCAGTTCTTC
-,TRBJ1-6,TRBV4-2,-,CASSQGLGPSPLHF,TGTGCCAGCAGCCAAGGGTTGGGGCCCTCACCCCTCCACTTT
TRBD1,TRBJ2-1,TRBV7-8,once,CASSPHRGFAYNEQFF,TGTGCCAGCAGCCCGCACAGGGGGTTTGCCTACAATGAGCAGTTCTTC
-,TRBJ1-4,TRBV5-6,-,CASSSWPPYSGNEKLFF,TGTGCCAGCAGCTCTTGGCCCCCTTATTCGGGCAATGAAAAACTGTTTTTT
-,TRBJ1-5,TRBV11-3,few,CATKNQPQHF,TGTGCCACCAAAAATCAGCCCCAGCATTTT
-,TRBJ2-7,TRBV20-1,-,CSARLEYEQYF,TGCAGTGCTAGGCTAGAGTACGAGCAGTACTTC
-,TRBJ2-7,TRBV7-2,-,CASSLARPFYEQYF,TGTGCCAGCAGCTTAGCAAGGCCTTTTTACGAGCAGTACTTC
TRBD2,TRBJ2-7,TRBV2,-,CASSKGGLADYEQYF,TGTGCCAGCAGCAAAGGGGGACTAGCGGACTACGAGCAGTACTTC
TRBD1,TRBJ1-5,TRBV18,-,CASSPGQGLYSNQPQHF,TGTGCCAGCTCACCGGGACAGGGGCTTTATAGCAATCAGCCCCAGCATTTT
TRBD1,TRBJ1-2,TRBV29-1,-,CSVDRTGLDYGYTF,TGCAGCGTTGATAGGACAGGGCTAGACTATGGCTACACCTTC
-,TRBJ2-5,TRBV7-9,few,CASSLRQHQETQYF,TGTGCCAGCAGCCTAAGACAGCACCAAGAGACCCAGTACTTC
-,TRBJ2-2,TRBV19,once,CASSIGWGTGELFF,TGTGCCAGTAGTATAGGGTGGGGAACCGGGGAGCTGTTTTTT
-,TRBJ2-4,TRBV29-1,-,CSVEGRGAKNIQYF,TGCAGCGTTGAAGGGCGGGGAGCCAAAAACATTCAGTACTTC
-,TRBJ2-7,TRBV7-9,-,CASSGLILYEQYF,TGTGCCAGCAGTGGGCTCATACTCTACGAGCAGTACTTC
-,TRBJ2-3,TRBV7-9,-,CASSFWGTDTQYF,TGTGCCAGCAGCTTTTGGGGAACAGATACGCAGTATTTT
-,TRBJ2-1,TRBV9,-,CASSATGPLFNEQFF,TGTGCCAGCAGCGCAACCGGCCCTCTTTTCAATGAGCAGTTCTTC
-,TRBJ1-2,TRBV10-2,-,CASSESDNINYGYTF,TGCGCCAGCAGTGAGTCAGACAATATTAACTATGGCTACACCTTC
-,TRBJ2-7,TRBV28,-,CASSQGGAEQYF,TGTGCCAGCAGTCAAGGCGGGGCCGAGCAGTACTTC
TRBD2,TRBJ2-5,TRBV28,-,CASSPGTSGTQYF,TGTGCCAGCAGCCCCGGGACTAGCGGGACCCAGTACTTC
-,TRBJ2-3,TRBV2,-,CASSEGVGTDTQYF,TGTGCCAGCAGTGAAGGGGTAGGGACAGATACGCAGTATTTT
TRBD1,TRBJ1-2,TRBV29-1,-,CSVEDPGQGGDYGYTF,TGCAGCGTTGAAGATCCCGGACAGGGGGGAGACTATGGCTACACCTTC
-,TRBJ2-1,TRBV4-3,-,CASSQGRDHEQFF,TGCGCCAGCAGCCAGGGCAGGGATCATGAGCAGTTCTTC
-,TRBJ2-3,TRBV9,-,CASSVGESSNTDTQYF,TGTGCCAGCAGCGTAGGGGAGAGTAGCAACACAGATACGCAGTATTTT
TRBD1,TRBJ2-4,TRBV6-6,-,CASSYSTGLGNIQYF,TGTGCCAGCAGTTACTCGACAGGGCTAGGGAACATTCAGTACTTC
-,TRBJ2-7,TRBV18,-,CASSHGQGSGEQYF,TGTGCCAGCTCCCATGGACAAGGGTCAGGCGAGCAGTACTTC
-,TRBJ1-5,TRBV5-1,-,CASSLAGGQPQHF,TGCGCCAGCAGCTTGGCGGGGGGACAGCCCCAGCATTTT
-,TRBJ1-1,TRBV18,-,CASSPTTAALLEAFF,TGTGCCAGCTCACCGACGACAGCAGCCCTTCTTGAAGCTTTCTTT
TRBD2,TRBJ2-7,TRBV7-3,-,CASSLSPAGGDQYF,TGTGCCAGCAGCTTAAGCCCAGCGGGAGGGGACCAGTACTTC
TRBD1,TRBJ2-1,TRBV5-4,-,CASSPGQGYNEQFF,TGTGCCAGCAGCCCGGGACAGGGGTACAATGAGCAGTTCTTC
TRBD2,TRBJ2-1,TRBV4-1,-,CASSQLGLADEQFF,TGCGCCAGCAGCCAATTGGGACTAGCCGATGAGCAGTTCTTC
-,TRBJ2-1,TRBV29-1,once,CSVEPPDEQFF,TGCAGCGTTGAACCCCCCGATGAGCAGTTCTTC
-,TRBJ1-2,TRBV27,-,CASSLSAAFGGYTF,TGTGCCAGCAGTTTATCGGCTGCCTTTGGTGGCTACACCTTC
-,TRBJ2-7,TRBV4-1,-,CASSPRTDGYEQYF,TGCGCCAGCAGCCCGCGGACGGACGGCTACGAGCAGTACTTC
-,TRBJ2-1,TRBV19,-,CASTGGREGISYNEQFF,TGTGCCAGTACAGGGGGCCGGGAGGGCATCTCCTACAATGAGCAGTTCTTC
-,TRBJ2-7,TRBV5-1,few,CASSLGGTPWEQYF,TGCGCCAGCAGCTTGGGGGGTACCCCGTGGGAGCAGTACTTC